The 5 T cell receptor beta chains presented below share a single source sample, sequenced in a study of beta chain features in type 1 diabetes. Whole-study results and caveats: Significant though moderate, a shortening of TCRB CDR3s appeared in all four CD4+ subsets of Type 1 diabetes patients.

Isolated RNA was reverse transcribed in full, so expressed TCRB transcripts were sequenced. TCRdb's table, derived via immunoSEQ multiplex PCR, lists solely in-frame clones and lacks some. The sample includes around 250,000 clones, roughly a quarter of them seen just once. No antigen has been assigned to these receptors. The material sequenced was naive CD4+ T cells from blood. Receptors originate from a woman younger than 45 with type 1 diabetes.

The chain couples TRBV30 to TRBJ2-1, with 14 bases identical to TRBD2. Germline V gene data show CDR1 as GTSNPN and CDR2 as SVGIG (reference sequence). The V gene end was trimmed by 4 bases and the J gene end by 6 bases; junction bases not matched to a gene: 5. The CDR3 totals 15 residues. The chain's CDR3 is CAWTGLAGALNEQFF. The CDR3 DNA reads as TGTGCCTGGACGGGACTAGCGGGAGCCCTCAATGAGCAGTTCTTC.

V is TRBV18 and J is TRBJ2-1, with D tentatively TRBD2 (12 bases). CDR1 is KGHSH and CDR2 is LQKENI in the germline V gene. Deletions cut 4 bases from V and 8 bases from J, with 36 bases between. The CDR3 has 21 amino acids. The CDR3 here is CASSRRTGGASSGRGNDEQFF. The CDR3 bases are TGTGCCAGCTCACGGAGGACAGGGGGCGCTTCTAGCGGGAGGGGGAACGATGAGCAGTTCTTC.

The chain combines TRBV5-6 with TRBJ2-1; the D gene is possibly TRBD1 (6 bases). CDR1 and CDR2 from the germline V gene are SGHDT and YYEEEE. The CDR3 extends over 15 amino acids. V lost 1 base and J 3 bases, leaving 11 bases between the germline ends. CDR3 bases: TGTGCCAGCAGCTTGTGGCAGGGGAGCTACAATGAGCAGTTCTTC. Protein sequence: CASSLWQGSYNEQFF.

This rearrangement joins TRBV18 to TRBJ1-2; unclear D gene. Germline loops: CDR1 KGHSH, CDR2 LQKENI. CDR3 length: 14 residues. Deletions cut 6 bases from V and 0 bases from J, with 11 bases between. The CDR3 region is CASSAPPANYGYTF. The CDR3 coding sequence is TGTGCCAGCTCCGCCCCACCGGCTAACTATGGCTACACCTTC.

This clone occurred a few times. A junction end diverges from the germline sequence, so it may reflect a read error. In the same sample, other DNA sequences code for this CDR3. The V gene is TRBV15, the J gene TRBJ2-7; D not certain. Germline assignment: CDR1 LNHNV and CDR2 YYDKDF (reference sequence). This CDR3 contains 14 residues. The CDR3, as DNA: TGTGCCACCAGCCGAGAGAGATCCTCCTACGAGCAGTACTTC. Residues: CATSRERSSYEQYF. The full variable domain, rest sourced from reference TRBV15 and TRBJ2-7, is DAMVIQNPRYQVTQFGKPVTLSCSQTLNHNVMYWYQQKSSQAPKLLFHYYDKDFNNEADTPDNFQSRRPNTSFCFLDIRSPGLGDTAMYLCATSRERSSYEQYFGPGTRLTVT.